This paragraph reports one TCR beta chain. Which antigen it targets is not known. No per-base quality is available; no much larger clone lies one base away. The data originate from a study of T cell repertoires in cytomegalovirus infection (dated by TCRdb to between 2019 and 2020). About the study as a whole: Recently identified HLA-C-restricted CMV epitopes, whose presentation resists viral immunomodulation, were targeted by peptide stimulations together with well-studied HLA-B-restricted epitopes. Donor HLA type was relevant to the analysis, as public TCR beta signatures indicated carriage of CMV infection together with the matching HLA type.

The treatment or condition label here, explained by the study, means: in vitro stimulation with specific CMV peptide epitopes to enrich CMV-specific T cells. The paper's findings and limits, for the study overall: The ex vivo response was dominated by HLA-C-restricted CMV-specific TCR beta clonotypes, and the single most frequent clonotype in two of eight donors was supplied by these HLA-C-restricted clonotypes. Carriers of CMV infection plus the relevant HLA type were discriminated by the cumulative frequency of public TCR beta family members in the study cohort and in an independent roughly 380-donor cohort.

The listed sequencing device is Illumina HiSeq 1500. The public reads were quality trimmed at Q25 with fastp and then assembled into clones with MiXCR by TCRdb, keeping productive beta chains. Each record represents a unique CDR3 protein, reported with the most common genes and DNA among its rows. This sample holds about 270,000 distinct CDR3 sequences; 20% to 25% were observed only once. The top ten clonotypes cover approximately 19% of the sample. After removal of 4 bases from V and 3 bases from J, the junction retains 4 bases not matched to a gene. CDR1 and CDR2 were assigned from the germline V gene as SGHAT and FQNNGV. The CDR3 runs 14 amino acids, cysteine and phenylalanine included. Of all the DNA, just the CDR3 is kept, 42 bases in frame from base 1.

The origin of this receptor is a human donor in good health (CMV status not recorded). Some clones in this sample may be carry-over from other donors' samples. This material consisted of cultured PBMCs, taken from culture after CMV antigen stimulation. The V and J genes are TRBV11-2 and TRBJ2-5, and 8 bases in between align with TRBD2. The CDR3 sequence is CASSSLAGKETQYF. The sequenced DNA: TGTGCCAGCAGCTCCTTAGCGGGAAAAGAGACCCAGTACTTC.